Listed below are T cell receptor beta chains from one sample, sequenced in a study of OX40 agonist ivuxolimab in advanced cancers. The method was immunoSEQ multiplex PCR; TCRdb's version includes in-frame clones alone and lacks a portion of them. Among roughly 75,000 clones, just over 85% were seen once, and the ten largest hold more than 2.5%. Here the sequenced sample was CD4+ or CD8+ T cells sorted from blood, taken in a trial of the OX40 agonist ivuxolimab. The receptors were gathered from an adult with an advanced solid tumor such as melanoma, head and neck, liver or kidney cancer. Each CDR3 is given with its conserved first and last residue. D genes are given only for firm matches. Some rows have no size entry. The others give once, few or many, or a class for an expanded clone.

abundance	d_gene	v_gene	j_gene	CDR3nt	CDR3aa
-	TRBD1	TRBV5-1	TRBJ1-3	TGCGCCAGCAGCTCGGACAGGAGCTCTGGAAACACCATATATTTT	CASSSDRSSGNTIYF
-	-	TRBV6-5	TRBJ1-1	TGTGCCAGCAGTTACTCGATGTACACTGAAGCTTTCTTT	CASSYSMYTEAFF
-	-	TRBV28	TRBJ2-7	TGTGCCAGCAGTTCGTTTAGGCTAGCGTCCTACGAGCAGTACTTC	CASSSFRLASYEQYF
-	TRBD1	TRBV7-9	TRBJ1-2	TGTGCCAGCAGCTATAACCCGGGACAGGGGACCTATGGCTACACCTTC	CASSYNPGQGTYGYTF
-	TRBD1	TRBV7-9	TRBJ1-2	TGTGCCAGCAGCTTAGGGGACAGGTTTTACTATGGCTACACCTTC	CASSLGDRFYYGYTF
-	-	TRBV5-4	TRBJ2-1	TGTGCCAGCAGCTCGAGGGTCCGAAACAATGAGCAGTTCTTC	CASSSRVRNNEQFF
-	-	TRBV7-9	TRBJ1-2	TGTGCCAGCAGCTTAGAGCTCGGGGATGGCTACACCTTC	CASSLELGDGYTF
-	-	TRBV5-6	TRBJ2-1	TGTGCCAGCAGCCCCCCCAGTGTAGTATCCTACAATGAGCAGTTCTTC	CASSPPSVVSYNEQFF
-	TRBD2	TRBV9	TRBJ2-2	TGTGCCAGCAGCTCCGGGGGGGCGACGAACACCGGGGAGCTGTTTTTT	CASSSGGATNTGELFF
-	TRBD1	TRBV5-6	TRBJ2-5	TGTGCCAGCAGCAGCGCCGGGACAGGGTTGTTGGTTCAAGAGACCCAGTACTTC	CASSSAGTGLLVQETQYF
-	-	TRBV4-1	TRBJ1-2	TGCGCCAGCAGCCAAGAGACAGTGGCCCTCTATGGCTACACCTTC	CASSQETVALYGYTF
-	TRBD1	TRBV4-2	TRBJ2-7	TGTGCCAGCAGCCCCCAACCTCAGGGGGCGGGTGAGCAGTACTTC	CASSPQPQGAGEQYF
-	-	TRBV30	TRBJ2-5	TGTGCCTGGAGTGTTGGTCAGGCCCCTCAAGAGACCCAGTACTTC	CAWSVGQAPQETQYF
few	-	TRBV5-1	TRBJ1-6	TGCGCCAGCAGCTCTTATAATTCACCCCTCCACTTT	CASSSYNSPLHF
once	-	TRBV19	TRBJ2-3	TGTGCCAGTAGTTCCAATCTTGTGGGGGCAGATACGCAGTATTTT	CASSSNLVGADTQYF
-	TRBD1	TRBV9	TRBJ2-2	TGTGCCAGCAGCGTAGAGCCAGGGGGCTCGGGCACCGGGGAGCTGTTTTTT	CASSVEPGGSGTGELFF
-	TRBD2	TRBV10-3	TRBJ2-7	TGTGCCATCAGTGAGTCTACTAGCGGATTCTCCTACGAGCAGTACTTC	CAISESTSGFSYEQYF
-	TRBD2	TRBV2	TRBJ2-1	TGTGCCAGCAGGGTAGCGGGGGGGAGTTACAATGAGCAGTTCTTC	CASRVAGGSYNEQFF
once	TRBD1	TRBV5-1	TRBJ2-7	TGCGCCAGCAGCTTAACCGGGACAGGTACCTACGAGCAGTACTTC	CASSLTGTGTYEQYF
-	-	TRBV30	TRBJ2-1	TGTGCCTGGAGTGTATCCCGGCAGGATGAGCAGTTCTTC	CAWSVSRQDEQFF
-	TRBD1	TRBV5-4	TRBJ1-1	TGTGCCAGCAGCTTAAAGACAGGGACTGAAGCTTTCTTT	CASSLKTGTEAFF
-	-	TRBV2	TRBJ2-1	TGTGCCAGCCGTAAGGACTCTTATTCCTACAATGAGCAGTTCTTC	CASRKDSYSYNEQFF
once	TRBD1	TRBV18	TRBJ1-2	TGTGCCAGCTCATCCGGGACAGGTTCCTATGGCTACACCTTC	CASSSGTGSYGYTF
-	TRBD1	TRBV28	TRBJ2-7	TGTGCCAGCAGTCCCCGGGACAGCCCCTACGAGCAGTACTTC	CASSPRDSPYEQYF
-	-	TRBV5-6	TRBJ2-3	TGTGCCAGCAGCTTGTCCATCACAGATACGCAGTATTTT	CASSLSITDTQYF
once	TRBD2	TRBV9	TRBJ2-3	TGTGCCAGCAGCCCCCGGGGTAGCGGGGGCACAGATACGCAGTATTTT	CASSPRGSGGTDTQYF
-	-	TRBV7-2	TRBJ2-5	TGTGCCAACGAGACGGGACTTTACCAAGAGACCCAGTACTTC	CANETGLYQETQYF
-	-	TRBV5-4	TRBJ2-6	TGTGCCAGCAGCGCGGAACTGGCTTCAGGGCGCGTCCTGACTTTC	CASSAELASGRVLTF
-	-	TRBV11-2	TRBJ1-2	TGTGCCAGCAGCCCTTACAGGGCTGGGAACTATGGCTACACCTTC	CASSPYRAGNYGYTF
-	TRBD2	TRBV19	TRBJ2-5	TGTGCCAGTAGTACCCTCTGGTCGGGGGGGCAAGAGACCCAGTACTTC	CASSTLWSGGQETQYF
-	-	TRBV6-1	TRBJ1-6	TGTGCCAGCAGACCCGGGGTAGGAGGGTCCCTCCACTTT	CASRPGVGGSLHF
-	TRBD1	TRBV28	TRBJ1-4	TGTGCCAGCAGACCAGGGGGCGGCACTAATGAAAAACTGTTTTTT	CASRPGGGTNEKLFF
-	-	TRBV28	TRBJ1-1	TGTGCCACGTCTTCGTTGGAGGCAGCTTTCTTT	CATSSLEAAFF
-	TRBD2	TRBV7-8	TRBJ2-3	TGTGCCAGCAGCTTCTCGACTAGCGGGGGGGTTGGCACAGATACGCAGTATTTT	CASSFSTSGGVGTDTQYF
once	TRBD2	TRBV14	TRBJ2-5	TGTGCCAGCAGCCAAGGCGGGGGGGCCAGGGAGACCCAGTACTTC	CASSQGGGARETQYF
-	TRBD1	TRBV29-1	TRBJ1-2	TGCAGCGTTAACAGGGGGTTTGGCTACACCTTC	CSVNRGFGYTF
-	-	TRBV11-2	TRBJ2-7	TGTGCCAGCAGCTTAGATTTCAACCCCTTAAGCTCCTACGAGCAGTACTTC	CASSLDFNPLSSYEQYF
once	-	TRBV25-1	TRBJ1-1	TGTGCCAGCAGTGAATCTGCTCGCACTGAAGCTTTCTTT	CASSESARTEAFF
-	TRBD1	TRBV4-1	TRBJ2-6	TGCGCCAGCAGCCAAGCATACATACCGGGACAGGGCCCCTCTGGGGCCAACGTCCTGACTTTC	CASSQAYIPGQGPSGANVLTF
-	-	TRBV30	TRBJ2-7	TGTGCCTGGAGCAGGCGCGGGTACGAGCAGTACTTC	CAWSRRGYEQYF
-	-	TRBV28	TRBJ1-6	TGTGCCAGCAGAAAAACAAGAAATTCACCCCTCCACTTT	CASRKTRNSPLHF
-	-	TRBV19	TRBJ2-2	TGTGCCAGTAGTATGATCTGGAGCCCCGGGGAGCTGTTTTTT	CASSMIWSPGELFF
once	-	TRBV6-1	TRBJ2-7	TGTGCCAGCAGTGCGAGGGACCTGTACGAGCAGTACTTC	CASSARDLYEQYF
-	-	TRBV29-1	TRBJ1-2	TGCAGCGTTGAAGGTGACTATGGCTACACCTTC	CSVEGDYGYTF
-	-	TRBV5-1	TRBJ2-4	TGCGCCAGCAGCTTGGCCCAGGGGGGATACATTCAGTACTTC	CASSLAQGGYIQYF
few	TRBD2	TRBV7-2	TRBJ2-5	TGTGCCAGCAGCTTAGGGCGGGGGGATGGAGAGACCCAGTACTTC	CASSLGRGDGETQYF
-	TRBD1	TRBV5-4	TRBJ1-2	TGTGCCAGCAGCCACCCTAGGACAGGGCGAGATGGCTACACCTTC	CASSHPRTGRDGYTF
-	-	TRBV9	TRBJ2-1	TGTGCCAGCAGCCTAGCTAGGGACCTGGACTTGGGAGAGCAGTTCTTC	CASSLARDLDLGEQFF
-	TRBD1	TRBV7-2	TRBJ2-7	TGTGCCAGCAGCTTAGACAGGGGACAACGTGAGCAGTACTTC	CASSLDRGQREQYF
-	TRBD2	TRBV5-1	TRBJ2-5	TGCGCCAGCAGCCCTAGCGGGGGCCAAGAGACCCAGTACTTC	CASSPSGGQETQYF
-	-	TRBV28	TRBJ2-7	TGTGCCAGCACCTCGGCCTTTTACGAGCAGTACTTC	CASTSAFYEQYF
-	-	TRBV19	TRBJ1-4	TGTGCCAGTAGCCGACCGCTCCCTAATGAAAAACTGTTTTTT	CASSRPLPNEKLFF
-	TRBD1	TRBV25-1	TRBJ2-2	TGTGCCAGCAGGAAACCGGGACAGGGGAACACCGGGGAGCTGTTTTTT	CASRKPGQGNTGELFF
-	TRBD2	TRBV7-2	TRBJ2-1	TGTGCCAGCAGCTCGGCACAAGGACTAGCGGGGGGGCATGAGCAGTTCTTC	CASSSAQGLAGGHEQFF
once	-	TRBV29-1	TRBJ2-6	TGCAGCGTTGAACGCGCCGGGGTCCTGACTTTC	CSVERAGVLTF
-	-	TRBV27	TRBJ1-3	TGTGCCAGCATGGTTACAGGGTCTGGAAACACCATATATTTT	CASMVTGSGNTIYF
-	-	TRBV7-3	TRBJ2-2	TGTGCCAGCAGCTTACTTGTACAAAACACCGGGGAGCTGTTTTTT	CASSLLVQNTGELFF
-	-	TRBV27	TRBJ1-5	TGTGCCAGCCCGAGGGGGGGGGACATCGACGTTAATCAGCCCCAGCATTTT	CASPRGGDIDVNQPQHF
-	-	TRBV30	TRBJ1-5	TGTGCCTGGAACCCCAATAGCAATCAGCCCCAGCATTTT	CAWNPNSNQPQHF
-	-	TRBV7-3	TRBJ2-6	TGTGCCAGCAGACCAGGGGGGGCCAACGTCCTGACTTTC	CASRPGGANVLTF